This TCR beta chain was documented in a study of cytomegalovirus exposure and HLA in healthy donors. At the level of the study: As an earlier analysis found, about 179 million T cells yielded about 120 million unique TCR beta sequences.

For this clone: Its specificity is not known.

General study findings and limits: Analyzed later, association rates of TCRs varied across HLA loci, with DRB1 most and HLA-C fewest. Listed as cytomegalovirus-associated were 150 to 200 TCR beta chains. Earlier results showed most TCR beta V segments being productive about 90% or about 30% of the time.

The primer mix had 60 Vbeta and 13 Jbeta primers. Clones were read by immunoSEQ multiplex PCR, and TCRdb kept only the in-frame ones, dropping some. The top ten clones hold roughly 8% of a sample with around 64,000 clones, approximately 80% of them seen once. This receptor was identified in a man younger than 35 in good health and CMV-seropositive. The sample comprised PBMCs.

CDR3 loop: CASIITVSATEAFF. CDR3 DNA sequence: TGTGCCAGCATTATCACCGTCAGTGCAACTGAAGCTTTCTTT. The chain uses TRBV7-2 and TRBJ1-1; D call uncertain. Deletions cut 7 bases from V and 5 bases from J, with 17 bases between. Germline CDR1 reads SGHTA; CDR2 reads FQGNSA. The CDR3 has 14 residues. Variable domain in full (rest from reference TRBV7-2 and TRBJ1-1): GAGVSQSPSNKVTEKGKDVELRCDPISGHTALYWYRQSLGQGLEFLIYFQGNSAPDKSGLPSDRFSAERTGGSVSTLTIQRTQQEDSAVYLCASIITVSATEAFFGQGTRLTVV.